This is a list of T cell receptor beta chains from one sample in a study of blood T cell repertoires in COVID-19. Clones were read by immunoSEQ multiplex PCR, and TCRdb kept only the in-frame ones, dropping some. This sample has about 380,000 clones, with approximately 89% found just once. Sequences were obtained from PBMCs or T cells enriched from blood (not recorded which). The receptors were gathered from a man in his thirties or forties who had recovered from COVID-19. Both conserved end residues are part of each CDR3. D genes are given only for firm matches. Expanded clones get a size class; other rows say once, few or many, or leave the size out.

V	J	size	D	CDR3	DNA
TRBV11-2	TRBJ2-2	-	-	CASSHPTGLAGELFF	TGTGCCAGCAGCCATCCCACAGGGCTCGCCGGGGAGCTGTTTTTT
TRBV6-5	TRBJ2-1	-	TRBD2	CAAGLAGGVPFF	TGTGCCGCGGGACTAGCGGGTGGAGTTCCGTTCTTC
TRBV4-2	TRBJ2-6	-	-	CASNPDTGNSGANVLTF	TGTGCCAGCAACCCCGACACGGGGAACTCTGGGGCCAACGTCCTGACTTTC
TRBV20-1	TRBJ1-2	-	-	CSARGGDGYTF	TGCAGTGCTAGAGGGGGGGATGGCTACACCTTC
TRBV25-1	TRBJ1-1	-	TRBD1	CASRGLNTEAFF	TGTGCCAGTAGGGGGCTGAACACTGAAGCTTTCTTT
TRBV5-1	TRBJ2-3	-	-	CASRVAHSTDTQYF	TGCGCCAGCAGGGTAGCACATAGCACAGATACGCAGTATTTT
TRBV5-1	TRBJ1-3	-	-	CASSLSSGNTIYF	TGCGCCAGCAGCTTGTCCTCGGGAAACACCATATATTTT
TRBV11-2	TRBJ1-1	-	-	CASSPLRQSREAFF	TGTGCCAGCAGCCCCCTCCGACAGAGCCGTGAAGCTTTCTTT
TRBV28	TRBJ1-4	-	-	CASSLRRGPNEKLFF	TGTGCCAGCAGTTTAAGAAGGGGCCCTAATGAAAAACTGTTTTTT
TRBV30	TRBJ1-1	-	-	CAWSMGGTEAFF	TGTGCCTGGAGTATGGGGGGCACTGAAGCTTTCTTT
TRBV9	TRBJ2-7	-	-	CASSVESSGYEQYF	TGTGCCAGCAGCGTAGAGAGCTCGGGATACGAGCAGTACTTC
TRBV5-4	TRBJ2-5	-	TRBD2	CASSRVAGQQETQYF	TGTGCCAGCAGTCGTGTAGCGGGGCAACAGGAGACCCAGTACTTC
TRBV18	TRBJ1-5	-	TRBD1	CASSPPLLRSGGADQPQHF	TGTGCCAGCTCACCCCCCTTATTGAGGTCAGGGGGCGCGGATCAGCCCCAGCATTTT
TRBV18	TRBJ1-5	-	-	CASSRQLNQPQHF	TGTGCCAGCTCACGACAGCTCAATCAGCCCCAGCATTTT
TRBV27	TRBJ1-1	once	-	CASSLRGLTEAFF	TGTGCCAGCAGTTTGCGGGGGCTAACTGAAGCTTTCTTT
TRBV3-1/TRBV3-2	TRBJ1-1	-	TRBD1	CASSQGTGGTEAFF	TGTGCCAGCAGCCAGGGGACAGGCGGGACTGAAGCTTTCTTT
TRBV27	TRBJ1-3	-	-	CASSSRTGNTIYF	TGTGCCAGCAGTTCGAGGACAGGAAACACCATATATTTT
TRBV11-2	TRBJ2-7	-	-	CASSQGTAYEQYF	TGTGCCAGCAGCCAGGGAACGGCCTACGAGCAGTACTTC